Sequencing of this T cell receptor beta chain was carried out in a study of blood T cell repertoires in COVID-19 (dated by TCRdb to the early 2020s). In the study overall: Samples from collaborators originated in the United States, Italy and Spain and spanned both the acute and convalescent phases of COVID-19. The material from the prospective study consisted of cDNA or gDNA derived from T cells, B-cell-depleted T cells, or PBMCs. Subjects who had been exposed to COVID-19, were actively infected with it, or had recovered from it provided the deeply sampled blood TCRbeta repertoires that made up the dataset. A freely available public database, intended as a resource for researchers studying the immune response to SARS-CoV-2, is where the repertoires were released. Samples came from the ongoing ImmuneRACE study (first 160 participants) plus 1,254 subjects from 6 global collaborators. Sample metadata almost always included a de-identified subject ID, COVID-19 status, age in years and sex. Where available, HLA class I and class II types were taken from metadata supplied by the sample provider and were not determined by assay-based typing. The paper's findings and limits, for the study overall: The quantity of clinical and demographic metadata differed by source and by participant and was supplied without curation.

A second Seattle source provided samples from volunteer blood donors who had recovered from COVID-19. Each collaborating institution followed its own protocols to collect whole blood in K2EDTA tubes. For TCRbeta analysis, collaborators shipped samples in one of three forms: frozen whole blood, isolated PBMCs, or DNA extracted from either of those sample types. TCRbeta CDR3 regions were amplified from genomic DNA by means of the immunoSEQ Assay, a bias-controlled multiplex PCR. The authors processed their data as follows. Within the assay, amplification of reference gene primers was used to estimate how many nucleated cells each sample contained. To quantify the absolute abundance of each unique TCRbeta CDR3 rearrangement, sequence reads were collapsed and filtered. Productive Simpson clonality was computed per sample as the square root of Simpson's diversity index over productive rearrangements. TCRdb stores this immuneACCESS table with in-frame sequences only. Part of the clones is absent; in the studies checked, under half of the shortfall reflects unresolved V genes, and no reason is known for the rest. V and J calls and clone size are given by that table; D and trimming were obtained from the DNA. For this sample there are 200,000 to 300,000 clones; roughly 88% appear just once. 2% to 2.5% of the sample is taken by the ten largest.

As to this clone: Its target antigen remains unknown. There are no base qualities to consult, and no much larger clone falls within one base.

The CDR3 contains 16 residues, cysteine and phenylalanine counted. The retained sequence is limited to the CDR3, 48 bases, with the frame set at the first base. For CDR1 and CDR2, the germline V gene lists SGHRS and YFSETQ. V trim: 0 bases; J trim: 2 bases; unmatched bases: 5. The chain employs TRBV5-1 and TRBJ2-3, and TRBD1 matches 8 of the central bases. This TCR came from a man in his forties who had recovered from COVID-19. Sequencing was done on a sample of peripheral blood. The CDR3 amino acid sequence is: CASSLAPGGVTDTQYF. The nucleotide sequence is given as TGCGCCAGCAGCTTGGCCCCAGGGGGCGTCACAGATACGCAGTATTTT.